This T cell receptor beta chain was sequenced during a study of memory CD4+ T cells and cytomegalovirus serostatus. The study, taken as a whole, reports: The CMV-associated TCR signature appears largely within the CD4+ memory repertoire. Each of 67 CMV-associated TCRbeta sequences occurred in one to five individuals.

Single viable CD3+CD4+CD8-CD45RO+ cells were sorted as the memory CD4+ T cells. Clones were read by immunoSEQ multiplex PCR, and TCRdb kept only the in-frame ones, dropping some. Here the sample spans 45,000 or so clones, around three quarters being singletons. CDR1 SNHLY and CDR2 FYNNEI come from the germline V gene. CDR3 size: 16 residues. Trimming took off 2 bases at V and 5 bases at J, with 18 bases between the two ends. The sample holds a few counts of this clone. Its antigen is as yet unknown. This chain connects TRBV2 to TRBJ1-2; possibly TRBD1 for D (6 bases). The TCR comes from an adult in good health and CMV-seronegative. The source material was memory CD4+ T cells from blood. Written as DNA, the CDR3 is TGTGCCAGCAGTGAAAGGGGCAGGGGAGGTCGGTATGGCTACACCTTC. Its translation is CASSERGRGGRYGYTF.